This TCR beta chain stems from a study of shared clonotypes between healthy human individuals. Study-level points and caveats: Sequencing depth was expected to influence donor clonotype sharing.

Deletions cut 6 bases from V and 3 bases from J, with 14 bases between. The germline V gene has CDR1 MNHNY and CDR2 SVGAGI (reference sequence). CDR3 size: 14 residues. Comments on this clone: What it binds is unknown.

Clones were sequenced by immunoSEQ multiplex PCR, and TCRdb holds only the in-frame ones, with some missing. Among some 2,400,000 clones listed, about 94% were seen once. Sequenced material: naive CD4+ T cells sorted from blood. Subset described: CD45RA+ positively selected. V and J are TRBV6-6 and TRBJ1-1, with D possibly being TRBD1 (5 bases). The source of this sequence is a man aged 18 to 29 in good health. The CDR3 loop is CASRAPGRDTEAFF. CDR3 in DNA: TGTGCCAGCAGAGCGCCGGGGCGGGACACTGAAGCTTTCTTT.